Below, 25 T cell receptor beta chains from the same sample are listed, as sequenced in a study of CD8+CD57+ T cells in acquired aplastic anemia. Genomic DNA templated the TCR beta VDJ and CDR3 profiling. TCRdb processed the reads anew with MiXCR; each CDR3 protein has one entry. The sample consists of 150,000 to 200,000 distinct CDR3 sequences, 64% of them appearing once. The sample was sorted CD4+, CD8+, or CD8+CD57+ T cells (not recorded which) from PBMCs. These receptors were taken from a human donor with severe aplastic anemia or a healthy control (not recorded which).

The chain uses TRBV11-2 and TRBJ2-5, with 9 bases fitting TRBD1. V lost 5 bases to trimming and J lost 5 bases; unmatched junction nucleotides: 12. Looked up from germline, CDR1 is SGHAT and CDR2 is FQNNGV. This CDR3 spans 16 amino acids. The CDR3 nucleotides read TGTGCCAGCAGCCACGGACAGGGGCGGGACAATGAGACCCAGTACTTC. This sequence encodes CASSHGQGRDNETQYF. Together with reference TRBV11-2 and TRBJ2-5, the CDR3 gives the full variable domain: EAGVAQSPRYKIIEKRQSVAFWCNPISGHATLYWYQQILGQGPKLLIQFQNNGVVDDSQLPKDRFSAERLKGVDSTLKIQPAKLEDSAVYLCASSHGQGRDNETQYFGPGTRLLVL.

The V gene is TRBV7-9, the J gene TRBJ2-1, with unresolved D. Trimming cost V 1 base and J 2 bases, with 12 bases left between them. CDR3 length equals 16 residues. Germline V gene sequence: CDR1 SEHNR, CDR2 FQNEAQ (reference sequence). CDR3 protein: CASSLGAVSPYNEQFF. CDR3 in DNA: TGTGCCAGCAGCTTAGGGGCCGTCAGCCCCTACAATGAGCAGTTCTTC.

V gene TRBV12-3 or TRBV12-4 combines with J gene TRBJ2-2; D ambiguous. This CDR3 has 15 residues. V gave up 4 bases and J gave up 0 bases, with 9 bases separating them. Here the CDR3 reads CASSSGGPNTGELFF. The CDR3 DNA sequence: TGTGCCAGCAGTTCAGGCGGACCGAACACCGGGGAGCTGTTTTTT.

This chain joins TRBV12-3 or TRBV12-4 and TRBJ2-7; 9 positions agree with TRBD2. V shed 2 bases, J shed 5 bases, and the junction held 7 bases outside the gene matches. The CDR3 runs 15 residues. The CDR3 here is CASSLRVAGVHEQYF. The DNA of the CDR3 is TGTGCCAGCAGTTTAAGGGTAGCGGGAGTTCACGAGCAGTACTTC.

Many counts were recorded for this clonotype. The rearrangement uses TRBV7-6 and TRBJ2-7; D not resolved. Germline loops: CDR1 SGHVS, CDR2 FNYEAQ. This CDR3 spans 12 amino acids. V shed 2 bases and J shed 5 bases, with 7 bases lying between them. Here the CDR3 reads CASSLSQDEQYF. CDR3 in DNA: TGTGCCAGCAGCTTAAGCCAAGACGAGCAGTACTTC.

V and J are TRBV2 and TRBJ1-5, with D maybe TRBD1 (5 bases). Germline V gene data show CDR1 as SNHLY and CDR2 as FYNNEI. The CDR3 runs 16 residues. V lost 4 bases and J 4 bases, leaving 17 bases between the germline ends. In DNA, the CDR3 is TGTGCCAGCAGTGCGGCCCCCGGGACGGCGAATCAGCCCCAGCATTTT. It is translated as CASSAAPGTANQPQHF.

The chain has TRBV7-2 and TRBJ2-7; D ambiguous. The V gene's germline CDR1 is SGHTA and CDR2 FQGNSA. V lost 2 bases and J lost 3, with 11 bases in between. This CDR3 is 14 amino acids long. The CDR3 spells CASSLTTRNYEQYF. CDR3 DNA: TGTGCCAGCAGCTTAACAACCCGGAACTACGAGCAGTACTTC.

This clonotype was seen more than once but under ten times. The chain has TRBV10-3 and TRBJ2-7, with no clear D. The CDR3 is 14 amino acids. Germline lookup yields CDR1 ENHRY and CDR2 SYGVKD. Between the trimmed V and J ends, which lost 0 bases and 2 bases, there was a span of 8 bases. CDR3 amino acids: CAISESPPTYEQYF. CDR3 DNA: TGTGCCATCAGTGAGTCTCCCCCGACCTACGAGCAGTACTTC.

The chain recombines TRBV20-1 with TRBJ2-2; no firm D call. The CDR3 is made up of 13 amino acids. Germline CDR1 reads DFQATT; CDR2 reads SNEGSKA (reference sequence). Trimming cost V 6 bases and J 8 bases, with 16 bases left between them. Here the CDR3 reads CSAFDLLEGELFF. The DNA for the CDR3 is TGCAGTGCCTTCGACCTCCTCGAAGGGGAGCTGTTTTTT.

This clonotype was recorded at least ten times. This chain uses TRBV27 with TRBJ2-5; D unclear. This CDR3 has 11 residues. V lost 6 bases, J lost 5 bases, and 7 bases lay in between. Looked up from germline, CDR1 is MNHEY and CDR2 is SMNVEV (reference sequence). CDR3 nucleotide sequence: TGTGCCAGCAGGGATATGGAGACCCAGTACTTC. It yields the protein CASRDMETQYF.

The chain combines TRBV10-3 with TRBJ2-7; 11 positions agree with TRBD1. CDR3 length: 16 amino acids. The germline V gene has CDR1 ENHRY and CDR2 SYGVKD. Trimming cost V 3 bases and J 2 bases; bases outside gene matches: 6. This CDR3 reads CAISDPGQGVAYEQYF. The CDR3 coding sequence is TGTGCCATCAGTGATCCGGGACAGGGGGTCGCCTACGAGCAGTACTTC.

Comments on this clonotype: No conserved phenylalanine or tryptophan is present at the end of the CDR3, so a read error is the likely explanation. The chain joins TRBV5-6 to TRBJ2-7; TRBD1 matches 8 bases. Germline loops: CDR1 SGHDT, CDR2 YYEEEE. The CDR3 totals 14 residues. With V trimmed by 2 bases and J by 0 bases, 1 base remained unmatched. The CDR3 spells CASSFGTGSYEQYL. Here the CDR3 DNA reads TGTGCCAGCAGCTTTGGGACAGGCTCCTACGAGCAGTACCTC.

This clonotype was seen just once. This rearrangement joins TRBV24-1 to TRBJ2-6; 10 nucleotides match TRBD1. The CDR3 totals 17 residues. Germline CDR1 and CDR2: KGHDR and SFDVKD. The J segment lost 2 bases and the V segment lost 7 bases, leaving 7 bases of the junction unmatched. As DNA, the CDR3 is TGTGCCACCAGCGAGGGACAGGGGACCCCTGGGGCCAACGTCCTGACTTTC. Translation gives CATSEGQGTPGANVLTF.

The genes are TRBV9 and TRBJ1-1, with D hard to call. This CDR3 contains 14 residues. The germline V and J ends were trimmed by 3 bases and 1 base, with 10 bases remaining between them. Looked up from germline, CDR1 is SGDLS and CDR2 is YYNGEE. CDR3 bases: TGTGCCAGCAGCGGTCGAGGCCCGAACACTGAAGCTTTCTTT. Protein sequence: CASSGRGPNTEAFF.

The V gene is TRBV20-1, the J gene TRBJ2-3; 8 positions agree with TRBD2. The CDR3 totals 9 residues. J lost 9 bases, V lost 7 bases, and 0 bases had no gene match. Germline lookup yields CDR1 DFQATT and CDR2 SNEGSKA (reference sequence). CDR3 coding DNA: TGCAGTGTAGCGGGGACGCAGTATTTT. Protein: CSVAGTQYF.

This clonotype occurred a few times. This chain connects TRBV20-1 to TRBJ2-7, with D maybe TRBD1 (5 bases). Germline V gives CDR1 DFQATT, CDR2 SNEGSKA (reference sequence). The germline V and J ends were trimmed by 6 bases and 1 base, with 19 bases remaining between them. The CDR3 totals 15 residues. In DNA, the CDR3 is TGCAGTGCCATCGCCCCGGCAGGGCTTTCCTACGAGCAGTACTTC. Protein sequence: CSAIAPAGLSYEQYF.

The V call is TRBV19, the J call TRBJ2-7; D gene unclear. Germline CDR1 is LNHDA and CDR2 is SQIVND (reference sequence). CDR3 length equals 14 residues. V gave up 0 bases and J gave up 3 bases, with 9 bases separating them. DNA of the CDR3: TGTGCCAGTAGTATAGATGGGGAAGTCTACGAGCAGTACTTC. This encodes CASSIDGEVYEQYF.

The J gene is TRBJ2-3, the V gene TRBV20-1; 10 bases map to TRBD2. J gave up 5 bases and V 7 bases, and 9 bases lay outside the gene matches. CDR3 size: 14 residues. The germline V gene encodes CDR1 DFQATT and CDR2 SNEGSKA (reference sequence). The chain's CDR3 is CSGPLAGAGDTQYF. In nucleotides, the CDR3 is TGCAGTGGTCCTCTAGCGGGAGCGGGAGATACGCAGTATTTT.

Many counts were recorded for this clonotype. The V gene is TRBV19, the J gene TRBJ2-5; 13 bases fit TRBD2. Trimming removed 7 bases from V and 5 bases from J; junction bases left unmatched: 13. The CDR3 runs to 17 residues. Per the germline V gene, CDR1 is LNHDA and CDR2 is SQIVND (reference sequence). In DNA, the CDR3 is TGTGCCAGTACCCTTTCTGGACTAGCGGGGGACCTGGAGACCCAGTACTTC. It translates to CASTLSGLAGDLETQYF. The variable domain in full, with the rest retrieved from reference TRBV19 and TRBJ2-5, is DGGITQSPKYLFRKEGQNVTLSCEQNLNHDAMYWYRQDPGQGLRLIYYSQIVNDFQKGDIAEGYSVSREKKESFPLTVTSAQKNPTAFYLCASTLSGLAGDLETQYFGPGTRLLVL.

This chain links TRBV9 with TRBJ2-1; 9 nucleotides align to TRBD1. V gave up 4 bases and J gave up 3 bases; unmatched junction bases: 5. This CDR3 region has 15 residues. Per germline, CDR1 SGDLS and CDR2 YYNGEE. DNA for the CDR3: TGTGCCAGCAGCACCGGACAGGGGCTCTACAATGAGCAGTTCTTC. Translating gives CASSTGQGLYNEQFF. Full variable domain (rest looked up from reference TRBV9 and TRBJ2-1): DSGVTQTPKHLITATGQRVTLRCSPRSGDLSVYWYQQSLDQGLQFLIQYYNGEERAKGNILERFSAQQFPDLHSELNLSSLELGDSALYFCASSTGQGLYNEQFFGPGTRLTVL.

V is TRBV29-1 and J is TRBJ2-5; the match to TRBD2 covers 7 bases. Germline lookup yields CDR1 SQVTM and CDR2 ANQGSEA. The V segment lost 5 bases and the J segment 2 bases; nucleotides outside the gene matches: 5. The CDR3 spans 13 residues. The CDR3 here is CSVRGGGQETQYF. As DNA, the CDR3 is TGCAGCGTTCGCGGCGGGGGACAAGAGACCCAGTACTTC.

The chain is built from TRBV19 and TRBJ2-5; no clear D gene. This CDR3 is 14 amino acids long. Germline V gene sequence: CDR1 LNHDA, CDR2 SQIVND (reference sequence). The germline V and J ends were trimmed by 4 bases and 7 bases, with 16 bases remaining between them. The CDR3 sequence is CASSNRTLGGTQYF. In nucleotides, the CDR3 is TGTGCCAGTAGTAACCGGACCTTAGGCGGGACCCAGTACTTC.

This clonotype was seen repeatedly, ten times or more. This sequence joins TRBV19 and TRBJ2-1; D gene ambiguous. The CDR3 loop spans 14 amino acids. Trimming took off 0 bases at V and 6 bases at J, with 9 bases between the two ends. Germline V gives CDR1 LNHDA, CDR2 SQIVND (reference sequence). The CDR3 is CASSIDAESNEQFF. The DNA of the CDR3 is TGTGCCAGTAGTATAGATGCAGAATCCAATGAGCAGTTCTTC.

The chain carries TRBV7-9 and TRBJ2-6; 9 positions agree with TRBD1. Germline lookup yields CDR1 SEHNR and CDR2 FQNEAQ (reference sequence). V was pared by 3 bases and J by 1 base, with 13 bases of the junction left unmatched. The length of the CDR3 is 20 residues. This CDR3 is CASSLLRTGALGSGANVLTF. In DNA, the CDR3 is TGTGCCAGCAGCTTGTTAAGGACAGGGGCTTTGGGATCTGGGGCCAACGTCCTGACTTTC.

The chain is built from TRBV20-1 and TRBJ2-5; 9 bases are a match to TRBD2. This CDR3 is built from 15 residues. V trimming: 5 bases; J trimming: 5 bases; junction bases outside the gene matches: 12. Per germline, CDR1 DFQATT and CDR2 SNEGSKA (reference sequence). DNA for the CDR3: TGCAGTGCTCCCCCCGTTAGCGGGAGCGCGGAGACCCAGTACTTC. Translating it yields CSAPPVSGSAETQYF.